This T cell receptor beta chain came from a study of T cells in Graves' hyperthyroidism and ophthalmopathy. Study background: Staff took peripheral blood when the initial diagnosis was made, before any treatment began.

The TCR beta CDR3 regions underwent amplification using RNA transcripts as the source. HTBI primers were employed in a first-round RT-PCR of the TCR CDR3. MiXCR, run by TCRdb on the multiplex PCR reads, gives a single entry per CDR3 protein. This sample has hundreds of thousands of distinct CDR3 sequences; more than 15% occur once, and the top ten carry about 7.7%. Patients were aged 18 to 65, had disease duration under 2 months, and had newly diagnosed hyperthyroidism. Based on clinical symptoms, serum thyroxine and TRAb, thyroid ultrasound and orbital computed tomography, diagnoses were reached. Source material for PBMCs was over 8 ml fresh peripheral blood. J lost 1 base, V lost 4 bases, and 2 bases had no gene match. CDR3 length equals 14 residues. Germline CDR1 and CDR2: DFQATT and SNEGSKA (reference sequence). In this sample, this clonotype turned up many times.

The chain uses TRBV20-1 and TRBJ2-1; TRBD2 agrees at 9 bases. This clonotype was sampled from a woman under 30 with Graves' hyperthyroidism. Material: blood. The CDR3 DNA reads as TGCAGTGCTATTCTAGCGGGGTCCTACAATGAGCAGTTCTTC. It translates to CSAILAGSYNEQFF.